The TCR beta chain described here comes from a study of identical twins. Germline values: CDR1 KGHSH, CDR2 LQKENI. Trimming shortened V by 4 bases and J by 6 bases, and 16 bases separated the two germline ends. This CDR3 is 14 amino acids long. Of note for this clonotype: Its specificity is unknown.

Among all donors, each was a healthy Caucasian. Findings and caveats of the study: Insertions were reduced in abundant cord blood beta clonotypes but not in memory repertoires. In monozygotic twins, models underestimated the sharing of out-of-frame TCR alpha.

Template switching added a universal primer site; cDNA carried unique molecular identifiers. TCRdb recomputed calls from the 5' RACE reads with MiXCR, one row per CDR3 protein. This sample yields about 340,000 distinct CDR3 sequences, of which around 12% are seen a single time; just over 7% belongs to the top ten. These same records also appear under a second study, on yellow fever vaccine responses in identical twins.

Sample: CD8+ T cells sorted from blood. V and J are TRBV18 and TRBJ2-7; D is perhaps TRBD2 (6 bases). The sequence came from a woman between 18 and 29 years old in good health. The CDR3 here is CASSLRDSQAEQYF. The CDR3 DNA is TGTGCCAGCTCACTCCGGGACTCCCAGGCCGAGCAGTACTTC. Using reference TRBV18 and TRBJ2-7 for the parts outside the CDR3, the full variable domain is NAGVMQNPRHLVRRRGQEARLRCSPMKGHSHVYWYRQLPEEGLKFMVYLQKENIIDESGMPKERFSAEFPKEGPSILRIQQVVRGDSAAYFCASSLRDSQAEQYFGPGTRLTVT.